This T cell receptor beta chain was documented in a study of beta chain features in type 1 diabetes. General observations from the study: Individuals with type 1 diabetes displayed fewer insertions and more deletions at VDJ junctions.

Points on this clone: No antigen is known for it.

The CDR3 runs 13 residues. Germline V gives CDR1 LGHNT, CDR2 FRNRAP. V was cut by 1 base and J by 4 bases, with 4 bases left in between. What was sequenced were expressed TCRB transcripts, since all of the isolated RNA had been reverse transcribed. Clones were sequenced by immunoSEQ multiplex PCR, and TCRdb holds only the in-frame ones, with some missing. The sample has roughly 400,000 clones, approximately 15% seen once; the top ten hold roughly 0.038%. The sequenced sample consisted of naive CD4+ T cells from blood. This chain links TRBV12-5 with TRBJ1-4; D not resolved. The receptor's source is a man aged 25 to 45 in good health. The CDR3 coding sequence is TGTGCTAGTGGTTTGGGAGGTAATGAAAAACTGTTTTTT. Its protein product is CASGLGGNEKLFF.